This T cell receptor (beta chain) came from a study of shared clonotypes between healthy human individuals. Study-level findings and limits: Richness estimates generally favored naive over memory subsets. Shared across a few donors were around 5% of the naive CD4 clonotypes.

At a deep level, the assay was run. Only in-frame clones appear in the TCRdb table, and some are missing; sequencing was by immunoSEQ multiplex PCR. The sample lists millions of clones, around nine tenths occurring once. J lost 5 bases, V lost 4 bases, and 4 bases had no gene match. In germline, CDR1 is SEHNR, CDR2 FQNEAQ (reference sequence). The length of the CDR3 is 14 residues. CD4+ cell separation produced CD45RA+ naive and CD45RA-negative memory subsets. Notes on this clone: The antigen is unknown.

This TCR derives from a man younger than 35 in good health. The rearrangement uses TRBV7-9 and TRBJ2-2, with TRBD2 matching over 7 bases. The sequenced sample consisted of naive CD4+ T cells sorted from blood. Sample subset: CD45RA+ positively selected. The CDR3 loop reads CASSYGLGTGELFF. In DNA form, the CDR3 reads TGTGCCAGCAGCTACGGACTAGGGACCGGGGAGCTGTTTTTT.